This T cell receptor beta chain stems from a study of blood T cell repertoires in COVID-19. Study background: Material from acute and convalescent COVID-19 was sourced from the United States, Italy and Spain.

Authors' analysis steps: Scientists estimated how many nucleated cells there were by amplifying reference gene primers. Sequenced by immunoSEQ multiplex PCR; TCRdb stores in-frame clones only, minus some. V, J and clone size were drawn from that table, and D and trimming were deduced from the DNA. The table includes 75,000 to 100,000 clones, roughly 85% detected once. The germline gives CDR1 SGHNT, CDR2 YYREEE (reference sequence). CDR3 length: 13 residues. V was pared by 4 bases and J by 1 base, with 9 bases between. This clonotype was sampled from a human donor in a cohort sampled during active COVID-19. Sequencing used peripheral blood. The chain couples TRBV5-4 to TRBJ2-7, with D possibly being TRBD1 (6 bases). CDR3 protein: CASSQQGSYEQYF. As DNA, the CDR3 is TGTGCCAGCAGCCAACAGGGTTCCTACGAGCAGTACTTC.